This TCR beta chain emerged from a study of cytomegalovirus exposure and HLA in healthy donors. Study findings and constraints: One variant, a missense change in DCLRE1C, was linked in a later analysis to TCR beta V- and J-gene trimming. In a later analysis, HLA-C alleles had the fewest associated TCRs, DRB1 alleles the most. What was likely a sequencing artifact was a cluster of highly shared sequence variants. TRBV6-2, TRBV6-3 and other indistinguishable V segments were excluded.

A note on this clone: Its antigen is not known.

The PCR employed 60 Vbeta primers together with 13 Jbeta primers. Produced via immunoSEQ multiplex PCR; TCRdb's table is partial and in-frame only. The sample lists 200,000 to 250,000 clones, roughly 80% seen once, with roughly 15% in the top ten. Trimming removed 3 bases from V and 4 bases from J, with 8 bases in between. Germline V gene data show CDR1 as SGHKS and CDR2 as YYEKEE (reference sequence). The CDR3 totals 12 residues. The chain combines TRBV5-5 with TRBJ2-7; tentatively, D is TRBD1 (6 bases). The origin of this receptor is a man in his forties in good health and CMV-seronegative. The specimen sequenced was PBMCs. Written as DNA, the CDR3 is TGTGCCAGCAGCTCACAGGGTTACGAGCAGTACTTC. Translated: CASSSQGYEQYF.